Each of the 6 T cell receptor beta chains below was sequenced from the same sample in a study of shared clonotypes between healthy human individuals. Here immunoSEQ multiplex PCR was the method, and the copy in TCRdb shows in-frame clones only, minus some. The sample contains 1,400,000 or so clones, about 98.5% of which appear only once. Sequencing was done on a sample of naive CD4+ T cells sorted from blood. As to subset: CD45RA+ positively selected. The receptors stem from a young man in good health.

The chain uses TRBV5-1 and TRBJ1-4; D unresolved. The CDR3 totals 14 residues. The germline V gene has CDR1 SGHRS and CDR2 YFSETQ. V was cut by 2 bases and J by 0 bases, with 5 bases left in between. The CDR3 DNA reads as TGCGCCAGCAGCTTCGAACCAACTAATGAAAAACTGTTTTTT. Its translation is CASSFEPTNEKLFF.

The J gene is TRBJ2-1, the V gene TRBV10-3, with D possibly being TRBD1 or TRBD2 (5 bases each). Trimming took off 6 bases at V and 8 bases at J, with 8 bases between the two ends. CDR1 is ENHRY, CDR2 SYGVKD, per germline. The length of the CDR3 is 11 residues. CDR3 loop: CAIREGHEQFF. Here the CDR3 DNA reads TGTGCCATCAGAGAGGGGCATGAGCAGTTCTTC.

This chain joins TRBV11-2 and TRBJ1-1; 9 bases are a match to TRBD1. Germline CDR1 is SGHAT and CDR2 is FQNNGV. V shed 5 bases and J 3 bases; nucleotides not matched to a gene: 4. This CDR3 region has 14 residues. As DNA, the CDR3 is TGTGCCAGCAGCGCGAGACAGGGGGACACTGAAGCTTTCTTT. It translates to CASSARQGDTEAFF.

This clone was observed once. The V call is TRBV11-2, the J call TRBJ2-7, with a possible D match to TRBD2 (7 bases). The CDR3 length is 15 residues. Germline CDR1 is SGHAT and CDR2 is FQNNGV. V dropped 1 base and J dropped 7 bases, with 17 bases sitting between them. The CDR3 is CASSLGALGGREQYF. CDR3 coding DNA: TGTGCCAGCAGCTTAGGGGCCTTGGGGGGGCGTGAGCAGTACTTC.

This chain joins TRBV7-9 and TRBJ2-7; 7 positions match TRBD1. This CDR3 is built from 14 residues. The germline CDR1 and CDR2 sequences are SEHNR and FQNEAQ (reference sequence). Trimming at V came to 5 bases and at J to 5 bases, leaving 9 bases not matched to a gene. In DNA form, the CDR3 reads TGTGCCAGCAGCCTCGACAGGGCTCAGGACGAGCAGTACTTC. Protein: CASSLDRAQDEQYF.

The V call is TRBV5-6, the J call TRBJ2-1, with 9 nucleotides matching TRBD2. Germline-derived CDR1 and CDR2 are SGHDT and YYEEEE. The CDR3 spans 16 residues. V lost 0 bases and J lost 4; bases outside the gene matches: 5. CDR3 amino acids: CASSLGVAGGYNEQFF. The CDR3 nucleotides read TGTGCCAGCAGCTTGGGTGTTGCGGGAGGGTACAATGAGCAGTTCTTC.